Here is one T cell receptor beta chain with its context. The antigen is undetermined. A read error is possible here, since a much larger clone lies one base away. This entry comes from a study of T and B cells in COVID-19 patients. Background on the study: COVID-19 patients gave peripheral blood either during active infection or after recovery. Recovered patients mostly had mild to moderate COVID-19 managed as outpatients.

This CDR3 region has 14 residues. The V and J ends lost 7 bases and 2 bases, in that order; junction bases with no gene match: 7. Germline assignment: CDR1 KGHSH and CDR2 LQKENI. Study-wide points: Active COVID-19 showed highly clonal TRB repertoires; recovery showed diversity and richness above healthy donors. In COVID-19 patients, T cell receptor beta variable and joining gene use was reportedly strongly skewed.

Multiplex PCR with BIOMED2 TRB-A/B primer pools amplified TRB rearrangements. TCRdb re-derived calls from the multiplex PCR reads in MiXCR, one entry per CDR3 protein. The table records fewer than 14,000 distinct CDR3 sequences, under 35% of them present only once. From blood, roughly 220-550 ng of genomic DNA served as TRB template. Sequencing was performed on blood. The sequence was obtained from a human donor with active COVID-19. V gene TRBV18 combines with J gene TRBJ2-7, with TRBD1 matching over 8 bases. Here the CDR3 reads CASYPGGTPYEQYF. Written as DNA, the CDR3 is TGTGCCAGCTACCCAGGGGGCACCCCCTACGAGCAGTACTTC.